The 10 T cell receptor beta chains in this list originate from one sample, sequenced in a study of beta chain features in type 1 diabetes. Study findings and constraints: Type 1 diabetes patients had TCRB CDR3s that were shorter (moderately but significantly so) in all four CD4+ subsets.

These TCRs are of unknown antigen specificity. Expressed TCRB transcripts were sequenced, since all the RNA that had been isolated was reverse transcribed. Some clones are missing from TCRdb's copy, which holds only in-frame ones; the method was immunoSEQ multiplex PCR. The sample has around 710,000 clones, under 15% seen once. Sequencing input: naive CD4+ T cells from blood. The source is a man aged 25 to 40 with type 1 diabetes.

With respect to this clone: The same CDR3 can be traced to other DNA sequences in this sample. The gene calls are TRBV5-1 and TRBJ2-3; 9 bases map to TRBD1. The germline CDR1 and CDR2 sequences are SGHRS and YFSETQ. The junction had 4 bases not matched to a gene; V was cut back by 0 bases and J by 2 bases. The CDR3 totals 16 residues. In DNA, the CDR3 is TGCGCCAGCAGCTTGGGGGACAGGGAAGACACAGATACGCAGTATTTT. It yields the protein CASSLGDREDTDTQYF.

This clone was counted only a few times. The V and J genes are TRBV5-6 and TRBJ1-4, with D possibly being TRBD1 (5 bases). The V end was cut by 1 base, the J end by 8 bases, with 12 bases between. The germline V gene has CDR1 SGHDT and CDR2 YYEEEE. This CDR3 region has 14 residues. CDR3 in amino acids: CASSLSLRDEKLFF. For the CDR3, the DNA is TGTGCCAGCAGCTTGTCCCTAAGGGACGAAAAACTGTTTTTT.

The V and J genes are TRBV5-1 and TRBJ2-3; D gene unclear. The CDR3 loop spans 15 amino acids. Germline values: CDR1 SGHRS, CDR2 YFSETQ. Deletions cut 3 bases from V and 3 bases from J, with 14 bases between. CDR3 protein: CASSSRVVGTDTQYF. DNA of the CDR3: TGCGCCAGCAGCTCAAGAGTGGTTGGAACAGATACGCAGTATTTT.

The rearrangement joins TRBV5-1 to TRBJ2-1; 8 bases match TRBD1. The CDR3 has 15 residues. After removal of 4 bases from V and 4 bases from J, the junction contained 7 bases not matched to a gene. The germline gives CDR1 SGHRS, CDR2 YFSETQ. The CDR3 coding sequence is TGCGCCAGCAGCCCCGGACAGGGAGAGTACAATGAGCAGTTCTTC. It yields the protein CASSPGQGEYNEQFF.

This rearrangement joins TRBV6-6 to TRBJ1-5, with 7 bases lining up with TRBD1. The germline gives CDR1 MNHNY, CDR2 SVGAGI (reference sequence). The CDR3 runs to 14 residues. Trimming cost V 6 bases and J 7 bases; bases outside gene matches: 9. The CDR3 nucleotides read TGTGCCAGCAGAGCGACAGGGCTGGGGCAGCCCCAGCATTTT. It translates to CASRATGLGQPQHF.

Details on this clone: At the DNA level, this CDR3 is encoded by other sequences in the same sample as well. The chain recombines TRBV29-1 with TRBJ2-1; the match to TRBD1 covers 9 bases. The CDR3 is made up of 12 amino acids. Unmatched junction bases numbered 1, after V lost 6 bases and J lost 4 bases. Germline V gene sequence: CDR1 SQVTM, CDR2 ANQGSEA. The CDR3 DNA reads as TGCAGCGTAGGGACAGGGTACAATGAGCAGTTCTTC. Protein sequence: CSVGTGYNEQFF.

V gene TRBV20-1 combines with J gene TRBJ1-5; no reliable D call. Germline-derived CDR1 and CDR2 are DFQATT and SNEGSKA (reference sequence). This CDR3 is 11 amino acids long. V was shortened by 3 bases and J by 9 bases, with 9 bases between the two germline ends. The CDR3 sequence is CSARSSGPQHF. The CDR3 region has the DNA TGCAGTGCTAGGTCATCAGGGCCCCAGCATTTT.

A few counts support this clone. The chain links TRBV29-1 to TRBJ2-5, with D uncertain. The CDR3 spans 12 residues. Germline V gene lookup returns CDR1 SQVTM and CDR2 ANQGSEA. Trimming cost V 4 bases and J 1 base, with 7 bases left between them. The CDR3 sequence: CSVAGSQETQYF. CDR3 DNA sequence: TGCAGCGTTGCCGGCAGCCAAGAGACCCAGTACTTC.

This clone was detected only a few times. CDR3: CASSAVGTDTQYF. CDR3 DNA: TGTGCCAGCTCTGCGGTAGGCACAGATACGCAGTATTTT. The gene calls are TRBV6-5 and TRBJ2-3, with D hard to call. This CDR3 comprises 13 residues. Germline assignment: CDR1 MNHEY and CDR2 SVGAGI. V dropped 8 bases and J dropped 1 base, with 10 bases sitting between them.

This clone has a handful of counts. This chain joins TRBV28 and TRBJ2-5, with TRBD1 matching 7 bases. V gave up 9 bases and J gave up 5 bases; unmatched junction bases: 18. In germline, CDR1 is MDHEN, CDR2 SYDVKM. The CDR3 loop spans 16 amino acids. CDR3 in amino acids: CARKPGQRVRGETQYF. DNA for the CDR3: TGTGCCAGGAAACCGGGACAGCGAGTTAGAGGGGAGACCCAGTACTTC.